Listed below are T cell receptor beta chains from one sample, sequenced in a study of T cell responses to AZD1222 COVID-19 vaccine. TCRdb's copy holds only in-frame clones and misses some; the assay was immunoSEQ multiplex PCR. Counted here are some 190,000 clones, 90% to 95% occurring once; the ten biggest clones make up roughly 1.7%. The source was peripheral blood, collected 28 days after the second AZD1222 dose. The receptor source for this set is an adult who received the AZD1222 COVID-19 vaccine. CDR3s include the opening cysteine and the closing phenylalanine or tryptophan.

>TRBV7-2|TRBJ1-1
CASSFQGRVTEAFF
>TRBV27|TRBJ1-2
CASSLSSRRGYTF
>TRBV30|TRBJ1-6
CAWSPPQGANSPLHF
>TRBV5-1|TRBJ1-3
CASASRLGVENTIYF
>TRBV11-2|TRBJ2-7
CASSLRGRGGSSYEQYF
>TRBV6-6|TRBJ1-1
CASSYRVNTEAFF
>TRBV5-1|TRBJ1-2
CASSSQGLDGYTF
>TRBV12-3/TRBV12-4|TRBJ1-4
CASKPGGNEKLFF
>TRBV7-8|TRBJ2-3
CASSLFLAGGMADTQYF
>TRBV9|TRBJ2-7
CASSVELAGIYEQYF
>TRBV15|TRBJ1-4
CATSRDRPSDNEKLFF
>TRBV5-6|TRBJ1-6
CAGARGEDSPLHF
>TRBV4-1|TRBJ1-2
CASSQDITANYGYTF
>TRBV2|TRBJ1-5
CASTWDSNQPQHF
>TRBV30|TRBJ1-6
CAWEIQGNSPLHF
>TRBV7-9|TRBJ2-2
CASSPMGSTGELFF
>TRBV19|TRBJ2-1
CASSIGVNEQFF
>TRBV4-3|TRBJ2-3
CASSLGTGIDTQYF
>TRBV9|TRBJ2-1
CASSVAIAGGYYNEQFF
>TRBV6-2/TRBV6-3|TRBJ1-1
CASSYERAFGVTEAFF
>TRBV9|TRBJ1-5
CASGLNQPQHF
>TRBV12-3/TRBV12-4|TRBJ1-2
CASSLGGRNTF
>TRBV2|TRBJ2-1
CASSGEFRSNEQFF
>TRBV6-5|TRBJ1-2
CATDKGRLFGYTF
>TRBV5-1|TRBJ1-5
CASSLVSGQPQHF
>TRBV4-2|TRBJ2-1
CASSRLAGGLRVSYNEQFF
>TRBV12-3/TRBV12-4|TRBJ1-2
CASRRENYGYTF
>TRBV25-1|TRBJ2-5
CASKGTGGKETQYF
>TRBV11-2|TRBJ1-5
CASSHSGQPQHF
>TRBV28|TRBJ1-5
CASSFSGALNQPQHF
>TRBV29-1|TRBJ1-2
CSVASGVYGYTF
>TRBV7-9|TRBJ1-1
CASSLAPASQNRGAFF
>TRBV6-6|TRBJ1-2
CASSYGAGGSYGYTF
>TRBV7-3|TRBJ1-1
CASSLTGQNTEAFF
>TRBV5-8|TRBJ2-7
CASSLGQSYEQYF
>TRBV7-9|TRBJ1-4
CASSLGGVANEKLFF
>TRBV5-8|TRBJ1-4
CASSFGQGFNEKLFF
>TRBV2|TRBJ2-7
CASSEGFGTGSYEQYF
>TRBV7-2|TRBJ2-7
CASSYRDRGRSEQYF
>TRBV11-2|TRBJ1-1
CASSLEPSSEAFF
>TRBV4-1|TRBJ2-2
CASSQPRRGLAGGPGTGELFF
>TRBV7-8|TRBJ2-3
CASTSLGAGGGDTQYF
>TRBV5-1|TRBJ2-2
CASSPMPQGASSTGELFF
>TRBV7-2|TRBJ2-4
CASALSWDRAKNIQYF
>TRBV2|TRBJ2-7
CASSEPETYEQYF
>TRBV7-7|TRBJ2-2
CASSHGDTGELFF
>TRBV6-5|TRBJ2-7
CASIYRDRFIYEQYF
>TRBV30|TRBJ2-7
CAWTGASYEQYF
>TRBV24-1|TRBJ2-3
CATSDRDRLGTDTQYF
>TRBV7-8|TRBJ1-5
CASGGLSNQPQHF
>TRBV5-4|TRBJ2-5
CASSLGGRETQYF
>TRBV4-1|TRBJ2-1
CASSQGLGAGGWYNEQFF
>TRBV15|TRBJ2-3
CATSPQGTNVDTQYF
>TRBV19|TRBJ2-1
CASSMGGNEQFF
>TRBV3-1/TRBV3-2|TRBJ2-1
CASSQNTAGAGDNEQFF
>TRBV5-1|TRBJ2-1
CASSLGLAVSYNEQFF
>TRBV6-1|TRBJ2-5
CASSPGTGAKETQYF